A selection of T cell receptor beta chains follows, all from one sample in a study of blood T cells in healthy people across ages. TCRdb reanalysed the 5' RACE reads using MiXCR and keeps one entry per CDR3 protein. The repertoire holds some 780,000 distinct CDR3 sequences, more than 55% seen once, with 20% to 30% in the top ten. Specimen: blood. These receptors came from a man between 40 and 49 years old in good health. CDR3s include the opening cysteine and the closing phenylalanine or tryptophan. Fields, in order: CDR3 protein, V gene, clone size, J gene. Size values are once, few and many counts, or a class for expanded clones, and some rows have none.

CSASGQRETQYF | TRBV20-1 | once | NA
CATSRDRSGANVLTF | TRBV15 | many | TRBJ2-6
CATGGGQGGNEQFF | TRBV24-1 | NA | TRBJ2-1
CASPLHARVVHPYEQYF | TRBV18 | many | TRBJ2-7
CASSGTPGGSREKLFF | TRBV28 | NA | TRBJ1-4
CASSYLGRTFETQYF | TRBV6-5 | NA | TRBJ2-5
CSAVGRTGETYEQYF | TRBV29-1 | NA | TRBJ2-7
CASSLGTVAKNIQYF | TRBV7-2 | few | TRBJ2-4
CASSLSSASYNEQFF | TRBV5-4 | few | TRBJ2-1
CASSHGFGYTF | TRBV14 | few | TRBJ1-2
CASSLSPSFGSGSTNEKLFF | TRBV11-3 | few | TRBJ1-4
CAIRPDRAPLNEQYF | TRBV10-3 | few | NA
CASSQGVPSGKNIQYF | TRBV3-1 | NA | TRBJ2-4
CAISEGSFDAAYEQYF | TRBV10-3 | NA | TRBJ2-7
CASIPLRGRVEQYF | TRBV27 | NA | TRBJ2-7
CSVVSWEGSYNEQFF | TRBV29-1 | NA | TRBJ2-1
CAISTVGQGLSNQPQHF | TRBV10-3 | once | TRBJ1-5
CASSRRGSQHF | TRBV28 | NA | TRBJ1-5
CAISAYRGTISNSYEQYF | TRBV10-3 | few | TRBJ2-7
CASSPSDQTYGYTF | TRBV5-1 | NA | TRBJ1-2
CASSQELGSGLAKNIQYF | TRBV4-2 | NA | TRBJ2-4
CASIATSGINSYEQYF | TRBV7-2 | few | TRBJ2-7
CSAERGGTEAFF | TRBV29-1 | once | TRBJ1-1
CASSLVQKSNQPQHF | TRBV7-6 | NA | TRBJ1-5
CASSDSARVGEQYF | TRBV25-1 | NA | TRBJ2-7
CASSGPRGTDTQYF | TRBV9 | NA | TRBJ2-3
CASSLSGGEMNTEAFF | TRBV27 | once | TRBJ1-1
CASSEKSNTYEQYF | TRBV2 | NA | TRBJ2-7
CASSSLLETQYF | TRBV7-6 | few | TRBJ2-5
CASSYRKQGDYEQYF | TRBV6-2/TRBV6-3 | NA | TRBJ2-7
CASSQEGGQRTDTQYF | TRBV3-1 | few | TRBJ2-3
CASSPTPNTQYF | TRBV7-2 | NA | TRBJ2-3
CASSQGQASTDTQYF | TRBV9 | NA | TRBJ2-3
CASSTPSGENEQFF | TRBV28 | NA | TRBJ2-1
CASSLVPDPGLAGGGLMNEQFF | TRBV11-2 | NA | TRBJ2-1
CASSLSQGMVTEAFF | TRBV27 | NA | TRBJ1-1
CATWDRAGSNSPLHF | TRBV2 | NA | TRBJ1-6
CASSQPRQGGETQYF | TRBV3-1 | NA | TRBJ2-5
CASSVEPATDTQYF | TRBV9 | NA | TRBJ2-3
CASRPPNGVGTQYF | TRBV11-2 | NA | NA
CSARDHRGQETQYF | TRBV20-1 | NA | TRBJ2-5
CASSLMAGTSGGNEQFF | TRBV5-6 | NA | TRBJ2-1
CSVGGFPVGYTF | TRBV29-1 | NA | TRBJ1-2
CASSLDGYNYEQYF | TRBV5-1 | NA | NA
CASSVGLGGETQYF | TRBV7-2 | NA | TRBJ2-5
CSVDLQGAYNEQFF | TRBV29-1 | NA | TRBJ2-1
CASSDYPEAGTEIQEQYF | TRBV6-4 | NA | TRBJ2-7
CASSPGTLVSYEQYF | TRBV7-8 | NA | TRBJ2-7
CAISGNNGYTF | TRBV10-3 | few | TRBJ1-2
CASSPRLDLIYEQYF | TRBV14 | few | TRBJ2-7
CASSELIQSYEQYF | TRBV25-1 | NA | NA
CASLTRTGSTDTQYF | TRBV4-2 | once | TRBJ2-3
CATCPRDSYEQYF | TRBV6-6 | NA | TRBJ2-7